A selection of T cell receptor beta chains follows, all from one sample in a study of cytomegalovirus exposure and HLA in healthy donors. Clones were sequenced by immunoSEQ multiplex PCR, and TCRdb holds only the in-frame ones, with some missing. The table shows 150,000 to 200,000 clones, with 60% to 85% occurring only once. The sample was PBMCs. The source of these receptors is a male donor in good health and CMV-seronegative. Each CDR3 is given with its conserved first and last residue. The D gene is left open where the match is weak. Clone size is not always given. Where it is, it says once, few, many or a class for expanded clones.

CASGNYGYTF,TGTGCCTCGGGGAACTATGGCTACACCTTC,TRBV2,NA,10,NA,TRBJ1-2
CASSLRAIQETQYF,TGTGCCAGCAGTTTGCGGGCCATCCAAGAGACCCAGTACTTC,TRBV28,NA,14,NA,TRBJ2-5
CASSLSGPQETQYF,TGTGCCAGCAGCTTGTCAGGTCCTCAAGAGACCCAGTACTTC,TRBV7-3,NA,14,NA,TRBJ2-5
CASRLDSTYEQYF,TGTGCCAGCAGATTAGACTCGACCTACGAGCAGTACTTC,TRBV6-1,NA,13,once,TRBJ2-7
CASSAGLAGGPGNEQFF,TGTGCCAGCAGTGCTGGACTAGCGGGAGGGCCGGGGAATGAGCAGTTCTTC,TRBV25-1,TRBD2,17,once,TRBJ2-1
CAWSSSSYEQYF,TGTGCCTGGAGTTCCTCCTCCTACGAGCAGTACTTC,TRBV30,NA,12,few,TRBJ2-7
CASSSVGGDEKLFF,TGTGCCAGCAGCTCAGTAGGAGGGGACGAAAAACTGTTTTTT,TRBV5-5,NA,14,NA,TRBJ1-4
CASSEKGVQFF,TGTGCCAGCAGTGAGAAGGGGGTGCAGTTCTTC,TRBV2,NA,11,NA,TRBJ2-1
CASSVSSTDTQYF,TGTGCCAGCAGCGTATCTTCCACAGATACGCAGTATTTT,TRBV9,NA,13,few,TRBJ2-3
CASSPRQGGNTEAFF,TGTGCCAGCAGCCCTCGACAGGGTGGGAACACTGAAGCTTTCTTT,TRBV7-9,TRBD1,15,once,TRBJ1-1
CASSDSSGGAYNEQFF,TGTGCCAGCAGTGATTCTAGCGGGGGGGCCTACAATGAGCAGTTCTTC,TRBV6-1,TRBD2,16,NA,TRBJ2-1
CASSFGTGTYEQYF,TGTGCCAGCAGCTTCGGGACAGGGACCTACGAGCAGTACTTC,TRBV5-8,TRBD1,14,NA,TRBJ2-7
CASSYRGPNTEAFF,TGTGCCAGCAGTTACAGGGGGCCGAACACTGAAGCTTTCTTT,TRBV2,TRBD1,14,NA,TRBJ1-1
CASREVYYGYIF,TGTGCCAGCAGAGAAGTGTACTATGGCTACATCTTC,TRBV28,NA,12,NA,TRBJ1-2
CASSYYRDRHNEQFF,TGTGCCAGCAGTTACTACCGGGACAGACACAATGAGCAGTTCTTC,TRBV28,TRBD1,15,NA,TRBJ2-1
CASSTPGQDLYGYTF,TGTGCCAGCAGTACGCCGGGACAGGATCTCTATGGCTACACCTTC,TRBV6-6,TRBD1,15,few,TRBJ1-2
CAIPGGRSYNEQFF,TGTGCCATCCCTGGCGGGAGGTCCTACAATGAGCAGTTCTTC,TRBV2,TRBD2,14,NA,TRBJ2-1
CASSLNPPTSGRYEQYF,TGTGCCAGCAGCTTAAATCCGCCGACTAGCGGGAGGTACGAGCAGTACTTC,TRBV7-3,TRBD2,17,NA,TRBJ2-7
CAWDRKNSGANVLTF,TGTGCCTGGGACAGGAAGAACTCTGGGGCCAACGTCCTGACTTTC,TRBV30,NA,15,NA,TRBJ2-6
CASSSLAGTDTQYF,TGTGCCAGCAGTTCGCTAGCGGGGACAGATACGCAGTATTTT,TRBV28,TRBD2,14,NA,TRBJ2-3
CSSSPLYEQYF,TGTTCCAGCAGCCCACTATACGAGCAGTACTTC,TRBV7-9,NA,11,NA,TRBJ2-7
CASSQWTGTYNEQFF,TGCGCCAGCAGCCAATGGACAGGGACCTACAATGAGCAGTTCTTC,TRBV4-1,TRBD1,15,NA,TRBJ2-1
CASSDLYEQYF,TGCGCCAGCAGTGACCTCTACGAGCAGTACTTC,TRBV10-1,NA,11,few,TRBJ2-7
CASSLTSGAYNEQFF,TGTGCCAGCAGCCTTACTAGCGGGGCCTACAATGAGCAGTTCTTC,TRBV7-3,TRBD2,15,NA,TRBJ2-1
CASTTGLRSGEQYF,TGTGCCTCCACGACGGGACTGCGGTCAGGCGAGCAGTACTTC,TRBV30,NA,14,NA,TRBJ2-7
CASSPPGSATDTQYF,TGTGCCAGCTCACCACCCGGCAGCGCCACAGATACGCAGTATTTT,TRBV18,NA,15,NA,TRBJ2-3
CASRTSGRYEQYF,TGTGCCAGCAGGACTAGCGGTAGATACGAGCAGTACTTC,TRBV28,TRBD2,13,NA,TRBJ2-7
CASSQEDLAGVSETQYF,TGCGCCAGCAGCCAAGAGGATCTAGCGGGAGTATCGGAGACCCAGTACTTC,TRBV4-1,TRBD2,17,NA,TRBJ2-5
CASSHPSGSSYNEQFF,TGTGCCAGCAGCCACCCCAGCGGGAGCTCCTACAATGAGCAGTTCTTC,TRBV27,TRBD2,16,NA,TRBJ2-1
CASSVMGQRRGGYTF,TGTGCCAGCAGCGTAATGGGACAGCGGAGGGGTGGCTACACCTTC,TRBV9,TRBD1,15,NA,TRBJ1-2
CASSQGPANEQFF,TGCGCCAGCAGCCAGGGGCCCGCTAATGAGCAGTTCTTC,TRBV4-1,NA,13,NA,TRBJ2-1
CASSLGRTSTDTQYF,TGCGCCAGCAGCTTGGGCAGGACTAGCACAGATACGCAGTATTTT,TRBV5-1,NA,15,NA,TRBJ2-3
CASSPTSYGQGTEAFF,TGTGCCAGCTCACCGACGTCTTATGGACAGGGCACTGAAGCTTTCTTT,TRBV18,TRBD1,16,NA,TRBJ1-1
CASSLFGLADPQETQYF,TGTGCCAGCAGCTTATTCGGTCTAGCGGACCCTCAAGAGACCCAGTACTTC,TRBV7-9,TRBD2,17,NA,TRBJ2-5
CASFLGGWYNEQFF,TGTGCCAGCTTCCTAGGGGGCTGGTACAATGAGCAGTTCTTC,TRBV7-9,TRBD1,14,NA,TRBJ2-1
CASSARTSGSLSYNEQFF,TGTGCCAGCTCCGCTCGGACTAGCGGGAGTCTCTCCTACAATGAGCAGTTCTTC,TRBV19,TRBD2,18,NA,TRBJ2-1
CASSNRGLAGLTDTQYF,TGTGCCAGCAGCAATAGGGGACTAGCGGGGCTCACAGATACGCAGTATTTT,TRBV21-1,NA,17,NA,TRBJ2-3
CASSSDVLNNYGYTF,TGTGCCAGCTCAAGCGACGTCCTAAATAACTATGGCTACACCTTC,TRBV28,NA,15,NA,TRBJ1-2
CASSLEGGGWNEQFF,TGTGCCAGCAGCTTGGAAGGAGGCGGGTGGAATGAGCAGTTCTTC,TRBV7-9,NA,15,once,TRBJ2-1
CAWSVHGYSNQPQHF,TGTGCCTGGAGTGTGCACGGTTATAGCAATCAGCCCCAGCATTTT,TRBV30,NA,15,few,TRBJ1-5
CASSQGTGARYEQYF,TGCGCCAGCAGCCAAGGGACAGGGGCACGCTACGAGCAGTACTTC,TRBV4-1,TRBD1,15,NA,TRBJ2-7
CASSGVVGNTIYF,TGTGCCAGCAGCGGAGTGGTGGGAAACACCATATATTTT,TRBV9,NA,13,once,TRBJ1-3